One sample yielded the 23 T cell receptor beta chains listed below, sequenced in a study of CD8 T cells in ankylosing spondylitis. Via MiXCR, TCRdb re-called the 5' RACE reads, giving one row per CDR3 protein. The sample carries about 140,000 distinct CDR3 sequences, 9.5% to 12% recorded once. Input material: blood, either unsorted or a sorted T cell fraction (not recorded which). These receptors originate from a female donor with ankylosing spondylitis or in good health (not recorded which).

V usage is TRBV7-6 and J usage is TRBJ2-6; D is undetermined. CDR1 is SGHVS, CDR2 FNYEAQ, per germline. CDR3 length: 15 amino acids. Trimming took off 5 bases at V and 0 bases at J, with 8 bases between the two ends. For the CDR3, the DNA is TGTGCCAGCAGCACGGGTCTCTCTGGGGCCAACGTCCTGACTTTC. It codes for CASSTGLSGANVLTF. The full variable domain, in which reference TRBV7-6 and TRBJ2-6 provide the parts outside the CDR3, is GAGVSQSPRYKVTKRGQDVALRCDPISGHVSLYWYRQALGQGPEFLTYFNYEAQQDKSGLPNDRFSAERPEGSISTLTIQRTEQRDSAMYRCASSTGLSGANVLTFGAGSRLTVL.

The table lists this clonotype with many counts. The chain combines TRBV7-2 with TRBJ2-1; 11 nucleotides match TRBD2. The junction had 4 bases not matched to a gene; V was cut back by 4 bases and J by 5 bases. CDR3 length: 15 residues. The germline V gene has CDR1 SGHTA and CDR2 FQGNSA. The CDR3 DNA reads TGTGCCAGCAGCTCACTAGCGGGGGCAAACAATGAGCAGTTCTTC. It encodes CASSSLAGANNEQFF.

In its sample, this clonotype was seen many times. The chain couples TRBV6-1 to TRBJ2-2; possible D gene TRBD1, 5 bases. Trimming removed 7 bases at V and 2 bases at J, with 11 bases between. The germline V gene has CDR1 MNHNS and CDR2 SASEGT. The CDR3 is 14 residues long. CDR3 coding DNA: TGTGCCAGCAAATATGACAGAAACACCGGGGAGCTGTTTTTT. Translated: CASKYDRNTGELFF.

This clonotype was counted ten times or more. The gene calls are TRBV29-1 and TRBJ2-5, with a weak D call TRBD1 (5 bases). V shed 2 bases and J shed 4 bases, with 8 bases lying between them. From germline, CDR1 is SQVTM and CDR2 ANQGSEA. The CDR3 sequence is 12 residues long. In DNA form, the CDR3 reads TGCAGCGTTGAACAGGGTTCAGAGACCCAGTACTTC. Protein sequence: CSVEQGSETQYF.

This clonotype showed up many times. The rearrangement uses TRBV5-1 and TRBJ2-2, with a possible D match to TRBD1 (6 bases). Trimming removed 10 bases at V and 4 bases at J, with 17 bases between. This CDR3 has 14 residues. Germline assignment: CDR1 SGHRS and CDR2 YFSETQ. CDR3 in amino acids: CAGRQDVTTGELFF. The CDR3 DNA reads TGCGCCGGAAGACAGGATGTTACCACCGGGGAGCTGTTTTTT. The complete variable domain, with remaining parts taken from reference TRBV5-1 and TRBJ2-2, reads KAGVTQTPRYLIKTRGQQVTLSCSPISGHRSVSWYQQTPGQGLQFLFEYFSETQRNKGNFPGRFSGRQFSNSRSEMNVSTLELGDSALYLCAGRQDVTTGELFFGEGSRLTVL.

With respect to this clonotype: Here the CDR3 omits its conserved ending phenylalanine or tryptophan, so a read error is the likely source. The chain uses TRBV12-3 or TRBV12-4 and TRBJ1-1, with D unclear. The CDR3 consists of 13 residues. The chain's CDR3 is CTSIPAMNTEAFY. The CDR3 nucleotides read TGTACCAGCATTCCGGCAATGAACACTGAAGCTTTCTAT.

This clonotype was picked up many times. This chain uses TRBV3-1 with TRBJ2-3; 7 bases are shared with TRBD2. The CDR3 consists of 16 residues. Germline lookup yields CDR1 LGHDT and CDR2 YNNKEL (reference sequence). V shed 1 base and J 4 bases; nucleotides not matched to a gene: 8. The CDR3 DNA follows: TGTGCCAGCAGCCAAGTACGGGCTAGCGGATCAGATACGCAGTATTTT. This codes for CASSQVRASGSDTQYF.

This clonotype has ten or more counts. The V call is TRBV7-9, the J call TRBJ2-7, with TRBD2 matching 8 bases. The CDR3 runs 14 residues. J lost 0 bases, V lost 6 bases, and 4 bases had no gene match. The germline gives CDR1 SEHNR, CDR2 FQNEAQ (reference sequence). The CDR3 region has the DNA TGTGCCAGCAGACTAGCGGAACACTCCTACGAGCAGTACTTC. Translation gives CASRLAEHSYEQYF. The variable domain in full, completed from reference TRBV7-9 and TRBJ2-7, reads DTGVSQNPRHKITKRGQNVTFRCDPISEHNRLYWYRQTLGQGPEFLTYFQNEAQLEKSRLLSDRFSAERPKGSFSTLEIQRTEQGDSAMYLCASRLAEHSYEQYFGPGTRLTVT.

This clonotype was detected many times. The rearrangement joins TRBV20-1 to TRBJ2-3; D possibly uses TRBD1 or TRBD2 (5 bases each). Trimming took 6 bases from V and 1 from J, leaving 14 bases between them. The CDR3 has 14 amino acids. Per the germline V gene, CDR1 is DFQATT and CDR2 is SNEGSKA (reference sequence). CDR3 bases: TGCAGTGCGCCTCGGGGCACGGGCACAGATACGCAGTATTTT. This codes for CSAPRGTGTDTQYF.

This chain connects TRBV12-3 or TRBV12-4 to TRBJ2-7; D is ambiguous. V lost 6 bases and J lost 5, with 14 bases in between. This CDR3 region has 13 residues. Written as DNA, the CDR3 is TGTGCCAGCAGCCTATCTCCCGAGAACGAGCAGTACTTC. Translation: CASSLSPENEQYF.

This clonotype was seen at least ten times. The chain employs TRBV18 and TRBJ2-1, with D uncertain. CDR3 length equals 15 residues. V dropped 3 bases and J dropped 7 bases, with 16 bases sitting between them. CDR1 is KGHSH, CDR2 LQKENI, per germline. The CDR3 nucleotides are TGTGCCAGCTCACCCCCGGGTCTTTCGAGGAATGAGCAGTTCTTC. Protein product: CASSPPGLSRNEQFF. Combining the CDR3 with reference TRBV18 and TRBJ2-1 gives the whole variable domain NAGVMQNPRHLVRRRGQEARLRCSPMKGHSHVYWYRQLPEEGLKFMVYLQKENIIDESGMPKERFSAEFPKEGPSILRIQQVVRGDSAAYFCASSPPGLSRNEQFFGPGTRLTVL.

This clonotype was seen ten or more times. The chain combines TRBV5-1 with TRBJ2-5; unclear D gene. Trimming removed 0 bases from V and 1 base from J, with 13 bases in between. This CDR3 has 16 amino acids. Germline CDR1 reads SGHRS; CDR2 reads YFSETQ. CDR3 in DNA: TGCGCCAGCAGCTTGGAAGGCGGACCGATCCAAGAGACCCAGTACTTC. Protein product: CASSLEGGPIQETQYF.

V and J are TRBV7-2 and TRBJ2-3; the D is unclear. The CDR3 extends over 14 amino acids. In germline, CDR1 is SGHTA, CDR2 FQGNSA. Trimming took 8 bases from V and 3 from J, leaving 15 bases between them. The CDR3 region is CASFTYRGTDTQYF. CDR3 bases: TGTGCCAGCTTCACCTATCGTGGGACAGATACGCAGTATTTT. The whole variable domain, remainder taken from reference TRBV7-2 and TRBJ2-3, is GAGVSQSPSNKVTEKGKDVELRCDPISGHTALYWYRQSLGQGLEFLIYFQGNSAPDKSGLPSDRFSAERTGGSVSTLTIQRTQQEDSAVYLCASFTYRGTDTQYFGPGTRLTVL.

This clonotype was seen at least ten times. J is TRBJ1-5 and V is TRBV20-1; possible D gene TRBD1, 5 bases. Germline V CDR1 and CDR2: DFQATT, SNEGSKA (reference sequence). V dropped 0 bases and J dropped 7 bases, with 13 bases sitting between them. This CDR3 contains 14 residues. The CDR3 sequence is CSAREVVGGQPQHF. In DNA, the CDR3 is TGCAGTGCTAGAGAAGTTGTTGGGGGGCAGCCCCAGCATTTT.

This clonotype has ten or more counts. This chain connects TRBV7-2 to TRBJ2-3, with D perhaps matching TRBD1 or TRBD2 (5 bases each). From germline, CDR1 is SGHTA and CDR2 FQGNSA. The CDR3 extends over 15 amino acids. The V gene lost 4 bases and the J gene lost 0 bases, with 11 bases spanning the gap. The CDR3 nucleotides are TGTGCCAGCAGCTCTTCTCGGGGCAGCACAGATACGCAGTATTTT. Residues: CASSSSRGSTDTQYF.

This clonotype was counted many times. The chain employs TRBV11-2 and TRBJ1-1, with D perhaps TRBD1 (5 bases). CDR1 is SGHAT, CDR2 FQNNGV, per germline. The CDR3 sequence is 16 residues long. V was clipped by 1 base and J by 0 bases, with 12 bases between them. The CDR3 sequence is CASSLAGRNVNTEAFF. CDR3 bases: TGTGCCAGCAGCTTAGCAGGGAGGAATGTGAACACTGAAGCTTTCTTT.

Many counts were recorded for this clonotype. The chain joins TRBV29-1 to TRBJ2-7; D is tentatively TRBD1 or TRBD2 (5 bases each). The V and J ends lost 7 bases and 3 bases respectively, with 16 bases between them. The germline gives CDR1 SQVTM, CDR2 ANQGSEA. The CDR3 totals 13 residues. The CDR3 DNA sequence: TGCAGCGCCGGGACCTTAGAGGGCTACGAGCAGTACTTC. It codes for CSAGTLEGYEQYF.

This chain links TRBV25-1 with TRBJ1-1; no clear D. Germline V lookup: CDR1 MGHDK, CDR2 SYGVNS. V dropped 3 bases and J dropped 1 base, with 9 bases sitting between them. CDR3 length equals 14 residues. The CDR3 DNA reads as TGTGCCAGCAGTGAGCCGGGGAGGAACACTGAAGCTTTCTTT. Translating gives CASSEPGRNTEAFF.

The chain is built from TRBV7-9 and TRBJ2-2, with D possibly being TRBD1 (6 bases). Germline lookup yields CDR1 SEHNR and CDR2 FQNEAQ (reference sequence). Trimming left V 4 bases short and J 6 bases short, with 6 bases between. The CDR3 has 12 amino acids. The CDR3 is CASSYRAGELFF. As DNA, the CDR3 is TGTGCCAGCAGCTACAGGGCCGGGGAGCTGTTTTTT.

Comment on this clonotype: A clone one base away is much larger, so this may be a read error. This rearrangement joins TRBV11-2 to TRBJ1-2; no clear D gene. The CDR3 is 14 amino acids. Trimming removed 5 bases from V and 4 bases from J, with 14 bases in between. CDR1 is SGHAT, CDR2 FQNNGV, per germline. The CDR3 DNA is TGTGCCAGCAGCGCCGCAGAACGGTCCTATGGCTACACCTTC. Amino acid sequence: CASSAAERSYGYTF.

The sample holds many counts of this clonotype. The chain has TRBV20-1 and TRBJ1-3, with 8 bases fitting TRBD1. V shed 6 bases and J 0 bases; nucleotides not matched to a gene: 7. The V gene's germline CDR1 is DFQATT and CDR2 SNEGSKA (reference sequence). The CDR3 has 15 residues. CDR3 nucleotides: TGCAGTGCCCGGAACAGGGGGAGCTCTGGAAACACCATATATTTT. Amino acid sequence: CSARNRGSSGNTIYF.

The genes are TRBV7-9 and TRBJ2-1; tentatively, D is TRBD2 (5 bases). There are 15 residues in the CDR3. Trimming removed 1 base at V and 5 bases at J, with 12 bases between. Per the germline V gene, CDR1 is SEHNR and CDR2 is FQNEAQ (reference sequence). The CDR3 DNA reads TGTGCCAGCAGCTTAGTAACGGGAACTAACAATGAGCAGTTCTTC. This gives the protein CASSLVTGTNNEQFF.

This clonotype was counted many times. V is TRBV20-1 and J is TRBJ2-7, with 7 bases matching TRBD1. The germline V gene encodes CDR1 DFQATT and CDR2 SNEGSKA (reference sequence). This CDR3 comprises 13 residues. J lost 5 bases, V lost 1 base, and 5 bases had no gene match. The CDR3 protein is CSARGGQGDEQYF. CDR3 sequence (DNA): TGCAGTGCTAGAGGGGGTCAGGGGGACGAGCAGTACTTC.